The rows below give T cell receptor beta chains drawn from one sample of a study of T cells in Graves' hyperthyroidism and ophthalmopathy. TCRdb analysed the multiplex PCR reads with MiXCR anew, one entry per CDR3 protein. The table shows roughly 700,000 distinct CDR3 sequences, with over 35% occurring only once. Sequencing was performed on blood. These receptors all stem from a woman between 40 and 50 years old with Graves' hyperthyroidism. Each CDR3 is given with its conserved first and last residue. The D gene is left open where the match is weak. Size is stated for part of the rows, as once, few or many counts, or as a class when the clone is expanded.

d_gene	abundance	v_gene	j_gene	CDR3nt	CDR3aa
TRBD1	many	TRBV7-9	TRBJ1-5	TGTGCCAGCAGCAAAGGGACAGTGGCAGCCCAGCATTTT	CASSKGTVAAQHF
.	.	TRBV9	TRBJ1-5	TGTGCCAGCAGCACCTGGAGGAGGGCGGGCCCGTATAGCAATCAGCCCCAGCATTTT	CASSTWRRAGPYSNQPQHF
.	many	TRBV15	TRBJ2-5	TGTGCCACCAGCGGGGGGACAGTCCAAGAGACCCAGTACTTC	CATSGGTVQETQYF
.	few	TRBV5-1	TRBJ2-7	TGCGCCAGCAGCGCCCTACAGGGTTCCTACGAGCAGTACTTC	CASSALQGSYEQYF
.	few	TRBV4-1	TRBJ1-1	TGCGCCAGCAGCCAAAGGAGGCCAGACGGCCCAGGGAGTGGAGCTTTCTTT	CASSQRRPDGPGSGAFF
.	once	TRBV15	TRBJ1-1	TGTGCCACCAGCAGTGAGATTCAGGGGTCGGCTTTCTTT	CATSSEIQGSAFF
.	few	TRBV6-5	TRBJ2-7	TGTGCCAGCAGTTTTGGGGCAGGGCTCACCTACGAGCAGTACTTC	CASSFGAGLTYEQYF
TRBD2	few	TRBV28	TRBJ2-5	TGTGCCAGCAGTTGGAGATCTGCGGGAGGGTGGATGACCCAGTACTTC	CASSWRSAGGWMTQYF
TRBD2	.	TRBV20-1	TRBJ2-5	TGCAGTGTTATGCCGCTAGCGGGGAAAGAGACCCAGTACTTC	CSVMPLAGKETQYF
TRBD1	.	TRBV19	TRBJ2-7	TGTGCCAGCAGCTTGTGGGACAGGGGGCTCTTCTACGAGCAGTACTTC	CASSLWDRGLFYEQYF
TRBD1	.	TRBV10-3	TRBJ2-7	TGTGCCATCAGTCGGACAGGGGCAGGCTACGAGCAGTACTTC	CAISRTGAGYEQYF
.	many	TRBV19	TRBJ2-5	TGTGCCAGTACCCCGGGGTCCCAAGAGACCCAGTACTTC	CASTPGSQETQYF
TRBD1	many	TRBV7-9	TRBJ2-6	TGTGCCAGCAGCTCCGGGACAGTGAAACCCAACGTCCTGACTTTC	CASSSGTVKPNVLTF
.	few	TRBV6-5	TRBJ2-6	TGTGCCAGCAGTTACAGGGCTGGGGCCAACGTCCTGACTTTC	CASSYRAGANVLTF
.	many	TRBV6-6	TRBJ2-5	TGTGCCAGCAGTCCTAAGGACAGACGAGAGACCCAGTACTTC	CASSPKDRRETQYF